These 5 T cell receptor beta chains came from one sample sequenced in a study of molecular identifiers for immune sequencing clone quantification. TCRdb re-called the PCR reads with MiXCR, one entry per CDR3 protein. Of about 500,000 distinct CDR3 sequences detected, roughly 26% appear once; the ten largest clones hold 0.7% to 0.9%. The sequencing input was naive CD8+ T cells from blood, with Jurkat cell RNA spiked in. Subset meaning: FACS-sorted CD8+CD4-CCR7+CD45RA+ naive T cells. These receptors all come from a human donor in good health. Some libraries in this study had Jurkat cell RNA spiked in.

The table lists this clonotype with a count of one. This could be a read error, since a much larger clone is one nucleotide away. V and J are TRBV4-1 and TRBJ1-1; weak D call: TRBD1 (5 bases). V lost 4 bases and J 2 bases, leaving 14 bases between the germline ends. This CDR3 region has 15 residues. Germline loops: CDR1 MGHRA, CDR2 YSYEKL. The CDR3 region is CASSRHAGQNTEAFF. In DNA, the CDR3 is TGCGCCAGCAGCCGCCACGCGGGGCAAAACACTGAAGCTTTCTTT.

Comment on this clonotype: A clone one base away is much larger, so this may be a read error. The rearrangement uses TRBV20-1 and TRBJ2-7; the D gene is possibly TRBD2 (6 bases). The CDR3 is made up of 12 amino acids. The germline CDR1 and CDR2 sequences are DFQATT and SNEGSKA (reference sequence). CDR3 amino acids: CCARGLGYEQYF. CDR3 sequence (DNA): TGCTGTGCTAGGGGACTGGGCTACGAGCAGTACTTC.

The genes are TRBV13 and TRBJ2-1; D unclear. V lost 0 bases to trimming and J lost 8 bases, with 11 bases between them. CDR1 is PRHDT, CDR2 FYEKMQ, per germline (reference sequence). The CDR3 runs 14 residues. CDR3 amino acids: CASSLGLESDEQFF. In nucleotides, the CDR3 is TGTGCCAGCAGCTTAGGTCTTGAATCGGATGAGCAGTTCTTC.

The chain's CDR3 is CSARPVENTEAFF. The DNA for the CDR3 is TGCAGTGCTAGGCCTGTGGAAAACACTGAAGCTTTCTTT. The rearrangement uses TRBV20-1 and TRBJ1-1; D remains ambiguous. This CDR3 has 13 amino acids. Trimming took off 3 bases at V and 2 bases at J, with 10 bases between the two ends. Per germline, CDR1 DFQATT and CDR2 SNEGSKA (reference sequence).

In this sample, this clonotype turned up a few times. This chain connects TRBV19 to TRBJ1-5, with no clear D. Trimming took 1 base from V and 7 from J, leaving 11 bases between them. The CDR3 loop spans 14 amino acids. Germline V gene data show CDR1 as LNHDA and CDR2 as SQIVND (reference sequence). The CDR3 nucleotides read TGTGCCAGTAGTATAGTCTGGGGTTCCCAGCCCCAGCATTTT. Encoded protein: CASSIVWGSQPQHF.